This TCR beta chain stems from a study of shared clonotypes between healthy human individuals. Whole-study context: Used for every donor were three CD4 naive, three CD4 memory, two CD8 naive and one CD8 memory plate.

Repertoires were generated with immunoSEQ multiplex PCR, while TCRdb's copy carries only in-frame clones and drops some. The repertoire holds over 2 million clones, with 85% to 95% as singletons. The CDR3 contains 13 residues. Germline V gene sequence: CDR1 GTSNPN, CDR2 SVGIG (reference sequence). The chain recombines TRBV30 with TRBJ2-7, with a weak D call TRBD2 (6 bases). TRBJ2-1 matches the DNA end more closely, so the J call is doubtful. Sequencing was performed on naive CD4+ T cells sorted from blood. Subset described: CD45RA+ positively selected. The receptor was derived from a man aged 18 to 29 in good health. Written as DNA, the CDR3 is TGTGCCTGGAGTCCAGGCGGGATTCCCGAGCAGTTCTTC. Its translation: CAWSPGGIPEQFF.